This passage covers 29 T cell receptor beta chains from one sample sequenced in a study of T cell repertoires in cytomegalovirus infection. TCRdb re-derived calls from the reads in MiXCR, one entry per CDR3 protein. The sample lists under 300,000 distinct CDR3 sequences, less than 25% seen once, with roughly 19% in the top ten. These receptors have no known antigen. The material sequenced was cultured PBMCs, taken from culture after CMV antigen stimulation. The receptors were gathered from a human donor in good health (CMV status not recorded). Some clones in this sample may be carry-over from other donors' samples.

This clonotype was found many times. The chain is built from TRBV7-2 and TRBJ2-3; 10 nucleotides agree with TRBD2. V shed 5 bases and J 7 bases; nucleotides not matched to a gene: 18. Germline CDR1 and CDR2: SGHTA and FQGNSA. The CDR3 length is 18 residues. The CDR3 sequence is CASSRRTGTSAEINTQYF. CDR3 nucleotide sequence: TGTGCCAGCAGCCGAAGAACCGGGACTAGCGCAGAGATAAATACGCAGTATTTT.

V usage is TRBV20-1 and J usage is TRBJ2-7, with TRBD2 matching over 11 bases. CDR3 length: 14 amino acids. Losses at the gene ends were 5 bases for V and 9 bases for J; bases not matched to a gene: 12. CDR1 is DFQATT and CDR2 is SNEGSKA in the germline V gene (reference sequence). The chain's CDR3 is CSALGTSGSDRQYF. CDR3 bases: TGCAGTGCTCTGGGCACTAGCGGGAGTGACAGGCAGTACTTC.

The chain couples TRBV10-3 to TRBJ2-3, with unresolved D. CDR1 and CDR2 (germline): ENHRY, SYGVKD. The CDR3 runs 14 residues. The V gene lost 7 bases and the J gene lost 0 bases, with 11 bases spanning the gap. Written as DNA, the CDR3 is TGTGCCATCAAGGGCCACGCGAGCACAGATACGCAGTATTTT. Protein product: CAIKGHASTDTQYF.

The rearrangement uses TRBV5-6 and TRBJ2-7; 10 positions agree with TRBD2. V lost 4 bases to trimming and J lost 4 bases; unmatched junction nucleotides: 5. The CDR3 extends over 14 amino acids. Germline loops: CDR1 SGHDT, CDR2 YYEEEE. The CDR3 loop reads CASSRTSGFYEQYF. CDR3 bases: TGTGCCAGCAGCAGGACTAGCGGCTTTTACGAGCAGTACTTC.

This chain connects TRBV6-6 to TRBJ2-2; 12 nucleotides align to TRBD2. The CDR3 loop spans 15 amino acids. Trimming at V came to 6 bases and at J to 6 bases, leaving 5 bases not matched to a gene. Germline V gene sequence: CDR1 MNHNY, CDR2 SVGAGI (reference sequence). The CDR3 nucleotides are TGTGCCAGCAGCCGGACTAGCGGGACCGCCGGGGAGCTGTTTTTT. Encoded protein: CASSRTSGTAGELFF.

This chain connects TRBV29-1 to TRBJ2-3; D might be TRBD2 (5 bases). The V end was cut by 6 bases, the J end by 6 bases, with 7 bases between. This CDR3 comprises 10 residues. Germline assignment: CDR1 SQVTM and CDR2 ANQGSEA. The CDR3 coding sequence is TGCAGCGTGGAGCGGGATACGCAGTATTTT. Protein product: CSVERDTQYF.

This clonotype has only a few counts. V is TRBV6-2 or TRBV6-3 and J is TRBJ2-7, with D maybe TRBD2 (5 bases). The CDR3 totals 13 residues. Deletions cut 5 bases from V and 5 bases from J, with 13 bases between. Germline CDR1 MNHEY, CDR2 SVGEGT. As DNA, the CDR3 is TGTGCCAGCAGTACCCCATCGGGGAACGAGCAGTACGTC. It encodes CASSTPSGNEQYV.

This clonotype was counted only a few times. The chain has TRBV7-2 and TRBJ2-5, with TRBD1 matching 8 bases. The V segment lost 1 base and the J segment 7 bases; nucleotides outside the gene matches: 2. CDR3 length equals 13 residues. CDR1 is SGHTA, CDR2 FQGNSA, per germline. In nucleotides, the CDR3 is TGTGCCAGCAGCTTAGAGGGGACAGGGACCCAGTACTTC. Protein sequence: CASSLEGTGTQYF.

The chain has TRBV11-2 and TRBJ2-1; tentative D call: TRBD2 (5 bases). CDR3 length: 18 amino acids. V lost 1 base and J lost 4, with 20 bases in between. CDR1 is SGHAT and CDR2 is FQNNGV in the germline V gene. The CDR3 DNA is TGTGCCAGCAGCTTAGTAGGACTGATGTCGGGCCCTTACAATGAGCAGTTCTTC. Protein sequence: CASSLVGLMSGPYNEQFF.

This clonotype was picked up a small number of times. V usage is TRBV10-3 and J usage is TRBJ2-3, with 13 positions matching TRBD2. Germline assignment: CDR1 ENHRY and CDR2 SYGVKD. The CDR3 is 16 residues long. The V and J ends lost 6 bases and 0 bases, in that order; junction bases with no gene match: 3. The CDR3 region has the DNA TGTGCCATCAGGCCGGGACTAGCGGGAAGCACAGATACGCAGTATTTT. Translated, it gives CAIRPGLAGSTDTQYF.

This rearrangement joins TRBV20-1 to TRBJ1-5, with D hard to call. CDR3 length equals 15 residues. CDR1 is DFQATT, CDR2 SNEGSKA, per germline (reference sequence). Trimming left V 0 bases short and J 3 bases short, with 12 bases between. CDR3 DNA sequence: TGCAGTGCTAGAGATCTCGAACGGTTCAATCAGCCCCAGCATTTT. Its translation is CSARDLERFNQPQHF.

The sample holds a few counts of this clonotype. The chain recombines TRBV6-2 or TRBV6-3 with TRBJ2-7; D is unclear. The V end was cut by 4 bases, the J end by 5 bases, with 12 bases between. This CDR3 is 13 amino acids long. The germline V gene has CDR1 MNHEY and CDR2 SVGEGT. The CDR3 coding sequence is TGTGCCAGCAGTTCGCCGGTCCGCAACGAGCAGTACGTC. Its translation: CASSSPVRNEQYV.

This chain joins TRBV29-1 and TRBJ2-7; 7 nucleotides line up with TRBD1. V trimming: 0 bases; J trimming: 4 bases; junction bases outside the gene matches: 9. This CDR3 region has 15 residues. CDR1 and CDR2 (germline): SQVTM, ANQGSEA. This CDR3 is CSVEDPVTGLYEQYF. The CDR3 DNA reads as TGCAGCGTTGAAGATCCCGTGACAGGGTTGTACGAGCAGTACTTC.

This rearrangement joins TRBV7-2 to TRBJ2-6; a possible D gene is TRBD2 (5 bases). Germline V gene lookup returns CDR1 SGHTA and CDR2 FQGNSA. The CDR3 extends over 16 amino acids. Trimming took off 3 bases at V and 0 bases at J, with 9 bases between the two ends. The CDR3 bases are TGTGCCAGCAGCTTCCGGGAACGCTCTGGGGCCAACGTCCTGACTTTC. It codes for CASSFRERSGANVLTF. The full variable domain, completed using reference TRBV7-2 and TRBJ2-6, is GAGVSQSPSNKVTEKGKDVELRCDPISGHTALYWYRQSLGQGLEFLIYFQGNSAPDKSGLPSDRFSAERTGGSVSTLTIQRTQQEDSAVYLCASSFRERSGANVLTFGAGSRLTVL.

This clonotype has only one observation. This chain links TRBV6-6 with TRBJ2-7; 9 bases match TRBD1. With V trimmed by 5 bases and J by 5 bases, 7 bases remained unmatched. The germline CDR1 and CDR2 sequences are MNHNY and SVGAGI (reference sequence). The CDR3 loop spans 14 amino acids. The CDR3 DNA reads as TGTGCCAGCAGTGTAGGGACAGGGAACGACGAGCAGTACTTC. Its translation is CASSVGTGNDEQYF.

The V gene is TRBV20-1, the J gene TRBJ2-1; 11 bases are a match to TRBD2. Per the germline V gene, CDR1 is DFQATT and CDR2 is SNEGSKA (reference sequence). V was pared by 6 bases and J by 9 bases, with 7 bases of the junction left unmatched. The CDR3 runs to 13 residues. As DNA, the CDR3 is TGCAGTGCACGGTCACTAGCGGGAGTTGAGCAGTTCTTC. Its protein product is CSARSLAGVEQFF.

The CDR3 DNA is TGTGCCAGCAGCTTAGAGGGGAGGGGATTCGCACCCCTCCACTTT. Its protein is CASSLEGRGFAPLHF. The chain couples TRBV11-2 to TRBJ1-6; D is perhaps TRBD1 (5 bases). There are 15 residues in the CDR3. V dropped 0 bases and J dropped 11 bases, with 14 bases sitting between them. Per germline, CDR1 SGHAT and CDR2 FQNNGV.

V usage is TRBV2 and J usage is TRBJ1-1; D is undetermined. Germline assignment: CDR1 SNHLY and CDR2 FYNNEI. The CDR3 loop spans 13 amino acids. Trimming removed 4 bases at V and 5 bases at J, with 11 bases between. The CDR3 DNA sequence: TGTGCCAGCAGTGCGGAGGGCACAACTGAAGCTTTCTTT. Translation: CASSAEGTTEAFF.

There are many counts of this clonotype. This sequence joins TRBV7-6 and TRBJ1-4; no reliable D call. This CDR3 has 14 residues. V lost 2 bases and J lost 7, with 11 bases in between. Germline CDR1 reads SGHVS; CDR2 reads FNYEAQ. CDR3 coding DNA: TGTGCCAGCAGCTTAAATGCGGATCCTGAAAAACTGTTTTTT. Protein sequence: CASSLNADPEKLFF. The full variable domain, its missing parts supplied by reference TRBV7-6 and TRBJ1-4, is GAGVSQSPRYKVTKRGQDVALRCDPISGHVSLYWYRQALGQGPEFLTYFNYEAQQDKSGLPNDRFSAERPEGSISTLTIQRTEQRDSAMYRCASSLNADPEKLFFGSGTQLSVL.

The chain carries TRBV15 and TRBJ2-3; tentative D call: TRBD1 (6 bases). Per germline, CDR1 LNHNV and CDR2 YYDKDF (reference sequence). The CDR3 consists of 14 residues. The germline V and J ends were trimmed by 3 bases and 6 bases, with 13 bases remaining between them. CDR3 loop: CATSREGGIDTQYF. CDR3 nucleotides: TGTGCCACCAGCAGGGAAGGGGGTATCGATACGCAGTATTTT.

A few counts support this clonotype. V is TRBV4-1 and J is TRBJ2-2, with TRBD1 matching over 8 bases. With V trimmed by 2 bases and J by 1 base, 6 bases remained unmatched. In germline, CDR1 is MGHRA, CDR2 YSYEKL. The CDR3 length is 17 residues. The CDR3 loop is CASSQNPGTGNTGELFF. In DNA, the CDR3 is TGCGCCAGCAGCCAAAACCCCGGGACAGGGAACACCGGGGAGCTGTTTTTT.

V and J are TRBV15 and TRBJ1-2, with D possibly TRBD1 on 5 matching bases. V lost 1 base and J 11 bases, leaving 20 bases between the germline ends. Germline V lookup: CDR1 LNHNV, CDR2 YYDKDF (reference sequence). The CDR3 runs to 15 residues. CDR3 DNA sequence: TGTGCCACCAGCAGAGTGGAGGGGCGCCTCGTCCGGTACACCTTC. As protein: CATSRVEGRLVRYTF.

This chain joins TRBV9 and TRBJ2-3; the D call may be TRBD1 or TRBD2 (5 bases each). The CDR3 totals 13 residues. V was clipped by 0 bases and J by 5 bases, with 7 bases between them. Germline lookup yields CDR1 SGDLS and CDR2 YYNGEE. Here the CDR3 DNA reads TGTGCCAGCAGCGTAGGGGGGAGAGATACGCAGTATTTT. It translates to CASSVGGRDTQYF.

The table lists this clonotype with a few counts. This rearrangement joins TRBV19 to TRBJ1-1; no reliable D call. The CDR3 totals 12 residues. Per the germline V gene, CDR1 is LNHDA and CDR2 is SQIVND (reference sequence). The V end lost 9 bases, the J end lost 0 bases, and 8 bases lay between the germline ends. The CDR3 is CASGNMNTEAFF. The DNA of the CDR3 is TGTGCCAGCGGAAATATGAACACTGAAGCTTTCTTT.

The chain employs TRBV4-1 and TRBJ1-1; unclear D gene. V was cut by 1 base and J by 1 base, with 7 bases left in between. The CDR3 runs to 14 residues. CDR1 and CDR2 from the germline V gene are MGHRA and YSYEKL. The CDR3 nucleotides are TGCGCCAGCAGCCAAGTATCAGGGAACACTGAAGCTTTCTTT. Translation: CASSQVSGNTEAFF.

The sample holds a few counts of this clonotype. V gene TRBV7-2 combines with J gene TRBJ2-7; either TRBD1 or TRBD2 may fit D (5 bases each). The CDR3 totals 13 residues. CDR1 and CDR2 (germline): SGHTA, FQGNSA. V was clipped by 4 bases and J by 5 bases, with 12 bases between them. The CDR3 nucleotides are TGTGCCAGCAGCTGGGCAGGGAGTGACGAGCAGTACGTC. This translates into CASSWAGSDEQYV.

This rearrangement joins TRBV6-5 to TRBJ1-1, with a possible D match to TRBD1 (5 bases). The CDR3 spans 14 residues. Germline lookup yields CDR1 MNHEY and CDR2 SVGAGI. V was trimmed by 6 bases and J by 9 bases, leaving 20 bases between them. The CDR3 coding sequence is TGTGCCAGCAGGACAAGTCTCTGGACACCCAAAGCTTTCTTT. Translated: CASRTSLWTPKAFF.

This clonotype was recorded many times. The chain uses TRBV7-6 and TRBJ2-5; no clear D. The CDR3 has 16 residues. Per germline, CDR1 SGHVS and CDR2 FNYEAQ. V was shortened by 3 bases and J by 2 bases, with 16 bases between the two germline ends. CDR3 region: CASSFKASLLQETQYF. The CDR3 region has the DNA TGTGCCAGCAGCTTTAAGGCTAGTTTGCTTCAAGAGACCCAGTACTTC.

V usage is TRBV4-1 and J usage is TRBJ2-6; D could derive from TRBD1 or TRBD2 (5 bases each). The CDR3 is 18 amino acids. Trimming removed 0 bases from V and 0 bases from J, with 12 bases in between. Germline CDR1 MGHRA, CDR2 YSYEKL. CDR3 nucleotide sequence: TGCGCCAGCAGCCAAGATCTGCCAGGGAGCTCTGGGGCCAACGTCCTGACTTTC. Translation gives CASSQDLPGSSGANVLTF.